This is a list of T cell receptor beta chains from one sample in a study of T-cell reconstitution after alpha-beta-depleted transplantation in children. TCRdb reanalysed the PCR reads using MiXCR and keeps one entry per CDR3 protein. The repertoire holds around 370,000 distinct CDR3 sequences, with about 9.4% as singletons. The sequencing used PBMCs from the stem cell graft donor, collected from the stem cell graft. The receptors derive from a human donor who donated a stem cell graft to a child with acute lymphoblastic leukemia. CDR3s include the opening cysteine and the closing phenylalanine or tryptophan. The D gene is left open where the match is weak. Clone size is stated in some rows and not others, as once, few, many or a class when expanded.

V gene	J gene	clone size	D gene	CDR3 protein	CDR3 DNA
TRBV6-1	TRBJ2-1	many	TRBD2	CASSPTSGSVNEQFF	TGTGCCAGCAGTCCGACTAGCGGGAGTGTCAATGAGCAGTTCTTC
TRBV15	TRBJ2-7	.	TRBD2	CATSREGLAGPYEQYF	TGTGCCACCAGCAGAGAGGGACTAGCGGGACCCTACGAGCAGTACTTC
TRBV4-3	TRBJ2-7	few	.	CASSKGEGGEQYF	TGCGCCAGCAGCAAGGGAGAGGGCGGCGAGCAGTACTTC
TRBV27	TRBJ2-2	.	TRBD2	CASSFRVRALAGEAIAAGELFF	TGTGCCAGCAGTTTTCGGGTACGGGCCTTAGCGGGAGAAGCGATCGCGGCCGGGGAGCTGTTTTTT
TRBV20-1	TRBJ1-2	few	.	CSARHNYGYTF	TGCAGTGCTAGACATAACTATGGCTACACCTTC
TRBV6-1	TRBJ1-6	few	.	CASSRSQGYNSPLHF	TGTGCCAGCAGCCGAAGTCAGGGGTATAATTCACCCCTCCACTTT
TRBV12-3/TRBV12-4	TRBJ1-5	.	.	CASSLTIRLKPQHF	TGTGCCAGCAGTTTAACCATACGACTTAAGCCCCAGCATTTT
TRBV5-1	TRBJ2-7	many	TRBD1	CASSWDRDYEQYF	TGCGCCAGCAGCTGGGACAGGGACTACGAGCAGTACTTC
TRBV20-1	TRBJ1-5	.	.	CSARGGAYLNQPQHF	TGCAGTGCTAGGGGAGGAGCTTACCTTAATCAGCCCCAGCATTTT
TRBV20-1	TRBJ2-3	few	TRBD1	CSADGTGTDTQYF	TGCAGTGCCGATGGGACAGGGACAGATACGCAGTATTTT
TRBV27	TRBJ1-2	few	TRBD1	CASSGGTGLFANYGYTF	TGTGCCAGCAGTGGCGGGACAGGGTTGTTTGCAAACTATGGCTACACCTTC
TRBV25-1	TRBJ2-5	.	TRBD1	CASSEDRGPGRETQYF	TGTGCCAGCAGTGAAGACAGGGGGCCGGGGAGAGAGACCCAGTACTTC
TRBV7-9	TRBJ1-4	few	TRBD1	CASSYDRGRTEKLFF	TGTGCCAGCAGTTATGACAGGGGGAGAACTGAAAAACTGTTTTTT
TRBV7-2	TRBJ1-4	many	.	CASSLDRAKLFF	TGTGCCAGCAGCTTAGACAGGGCAAAACTGTTTTTT
TRBV10-3	TRBJ1-5	.	.	CAISEFPGNRGEPQHF	TGTGCCATCAGTGAGTTCCCGGGGAACCGAGGGGAGCCCCAGCATTTT
TRBV7-2	TRBJ2-7	.	TRBD2	CASSLTGGGSSYEQYF	TGTGCCAGCAGCTTAACGGGCGGGGGAAGCTCCTACGAGCAGTACTTC
TRBV28	TRBJ1-1	few	.	CASRTDGYRSTAFF	TGTGCCAGCAGGACCGACGGATATCGGAGCACAGCTTTCTTT
TRBV7-2	TRBJ2-4	.	.	CASSLPGSAKNIQYF	TGTGCCAGCAGCTTACCGGGGTCGGCCAAAAACATTCAGTACTTC
TRBV2	TRBJ1-5	few	.	CASSRDNLSNQPQHF	TGTGCCAGCAGTCGGGACAATTTGAGCAATCAGCCCCAGCATTTT
TRBV3-1	TRBJ2-1	few	TRBD2	CASSQVGTLAGADEQFF	TGTGCCAGCAGCCAAGTCGGTACACTAGCGGGAGCGGATGAGCAGTTCTTC
TRBV12-3/TRBV12-4	TRBJ2-5	few	TRBD2	CASSFGLATQETQYF	TGTGCCAGCAGCTTCGGACTAGCGACACAAGAGACCCAGTACTTC
TRBV25-1	TRBJ1-2	few	.	CASSEPQGRGYTF	TGTGCCAGCAGTGAACCCCAGGGACGAGGCTACACCTTC
TRBV4-1	TRBJ1-4	.	.	CASSQPDTTRLFF	TGCGCCAGCAGCCAGCCGGACACGACGAGACTGTTTTTT
TRBV7-9	TRBJ2-1	few	.	CASSPPASASNNEQFF	TGTGCCAGCAGCCCCCCCGCTAGCGCGTCGAACAATGAGCAGTTCTTC
TRBV20-1	TRBJ1-1	few	.	CSAFDMEQNTEAFF	TGCAGTGCTTTCGACATGGAGCAGAACACTGAAGCTTTCTTT
TRBV3-1	TRBJ2-5	.	.	CASGVLSGAPRETQYF	TGTGCCAGCGGGGTGTTGAGTGGGGCCCCCCGGGAGACCCAGTACTTC
TRBV27	TRBJ1-6	few	.	CASSLVGYNSPLHF	TGTGCCAGCAGTTTAGTCGGCTATAATTCACCCCTCCACTTT
TRBV5-6	TRBJ2-2	few	.	CASSLGWSNTGELFF	TGTGCCAGCAGCTTGGGTTGGTCTAACACCGGGGAGCTGTTTTTT
TRBV7-9	TRBJ2-5	many	TRBD1	CASSLAGQSSGETQYF	TGTGCCAGCAGCTTAGCGGGACAGTCTTCAGGAGAGACCCAGTACTTC
TRBV6-2/TRBV6-3	TRBJ2-1	many	.	CASRRGGSPYNEQFF	TGTGCCAGCAGGAGAGGGGGGTCTCCCTACAATGAGCAGTTCTTC
TRBV3-1	TRBJ2-7	.	.	CASSPRGTQQYF	TGTGCCAGCAGCCCCCGGGGTACTCAGCAGTACTTC
TRBV5-1	TRBJ2-7	many	.	CASSLPDTFYEQYF	TGCGCCAGCAGCTTACCCGACACCTTCTACGAGCAGTACTTC
TRBV7-8	TRBJ2-2	.	TRBD2	CASSAYRVLAGVTGELFF	TGTGCCAGCTCAGCTTACAGGGTACTAGCGGGAGTAACCGGGGAGCTGTTTTTT
TRBV5-1	TRBJ1-1	many	.	CASSFLGGDTEAFF	TGCGCCAGCAGCTTCCTTGGAGGGGACACTGAAGCTTTCTTT
TRBV7-2	TRBJ2-5	few	.	CASSYDRQETQYF	TGTGCCAGCAGCTACGACAGGCAAGAGACCCAGTACTTC
TRBV7-2	TRBJ2-1	few	.	CASSPEWLGGNEQFF	TGTGCCAGCAGTCCCGAATGGTTAGGAGGGAATGAGCAGTTCTTC
TRBV4-2	TRBJ2-6	.	TRBD2	CASSQETSGRAWSGANVLTF	TGTGCCAGCAGCCAAGAGACTAGCGGGAGGGCCTGGTCTGGGGCCAACGTCCTGACTTTC
TRBV12-3/TRBV12-4	TRBJ1-5	many	.	CASSLGTDNQPQHF	TGTGCCAGCAGTTTAGGTACAGACAATCAGCCCCAGCATTTT
TRBV3-1	TRBJ2-3	many	.	CASSQGGADTQYF	TGTGCCAGCAGCCAAGGGGGCGCAGATACGCAGTATTTT
TRBV28	TRBJ2-1	many	TRBD1	CASSLRGTVLSNEQFF	TGTGCCAGCAGCCTTAGAGGGACAGTATTATCGAATGAGCAGTTCTTC
TRBV28	TRBJ2-1	many	TRBD1	CASSFQQGAAEQFF	TGTGCCAGCAGTTTTCAGCAGGGGGCCGCCGAGCAGTTCTTC
TRBV29-1	TRBJ2-2	few	.	CSAAGSRVGELFF	TGCAGCGCCGCGGGCAGTCGGGTCGGGGAGCTGTTTTTT
TRBV14	TRBJ2-1	once	.	CASSHRRDEQFF	TGTGCCAGCAGCCACCGTAGGGATGAGCAGTTCTTC
TRBV9	TRBJ1-4	few	.	CASSPGSALNEKLFF	TGTGCCAGCTCGCCAGGGTCCGCGCTTAATGAAAAACTGTTTTTT
TRBV20-1	TRBJ2-1	many	.	CSARDERRGSYNEQFF	TGCAGTGCTAGAGATGAGCGGAGGGGCTCCTACAATGAGCAGTTCTTC
TRBV10-3	TRBJ1-5	few	.	CAISAGQGDQPQHF	TGTGCCATCAGTGCGGGGCAGGGAGATCAGCCCCAGCATTTT
TRBV28	TRBJ2-1	few	TRBD2	CASRIREGLAVYNEQFF	TGTGCCAGCCGCATCAGGGAGGGACTAGCGGTATACAATGAGCAGTTCTTC
TRBV9	TRBJ2-7	.	.	CASSGLGGWRDNRPEQYF	TGTGCCAGCAGCGGGCTGGGTGGTTGGCGGGATAATAGGCCTGAACAGTACTTC
TRBV7-8	TRBJ2-7	many	.	CASSQRSYEQYF	TGTGCCAGCAGCCAAAGATCCTACGAGCAGTACTTC
TRBV6-5	TRBJ1-2	many	TRBD1	CASSYQGTGTYYGYTF	TGTGCCAGCAGTTACCAAGGGACAGGGACCTATTATGGCTACACCTTC
TRBV5-1	TRBJ1-2	few	.	CASSLSPRQVNYGYTF	TGCGCCAGCAGCTTGTCCCCCCGGCAGGTCAACTATGGCTACACCTTC
TRBV4-1	TRBJ2-1	many	.	CASSQRGSPGVDEQFF	TGCGCCAGCAGCCAAAGGGGGAGCCCCGGGGTAGATGAGCAGTTCTTC
TRBV12-3/TRBV12-4	TRBJ2-1	.	TRBD2	CASSLPYSSGTNNEQFF	TGTGCCAGCAGTTTACCCTATTCTAGCGGGACTAACAATGAGCAGTTCTTC
TRBV12-3/TRBV12-4	TRBJ1-5	many	.	CASSLAGDGAQHF	TGTGCCAGCAGTTTAGCGGGGGATGGAGCCCAGCATTTT